The rows below give T cell receptor beta chains drawn from one sample of a study of cytomegalovirus exposure and HLA in healthy donors. Produced via immunoSEQ multiplex PCR; TCRdb's table is partial and in-frame only. The sample lists about 57,000 clones, 80% to 95% occurring once. Specimen: PBMCs. These receptors were taken from a woman aged 18-35 years in good health and CMV-seronegative. CDR3s include the opening cysteine and the closing phenylalanine or tryptophan.

j_call	v_call	cdr3_aa
TRBJ1-3	TRBV21-1	CASSKTAAGEGGSGNTIYF
TRBJ2-2	TRBV5-1	CASSFRPGELFF
TRBJ2-1	TRBV6-5	CASSLGLAFNEQFF
TRBJ1-5	TRBV6-6	CASSRGHDDSNQPQHF
TRBJ2-3	TRBV30	CAAPGRGPTDTQYF
TRBJ1-3	TRBV2	CASRANTIYF
TRBJ1-2	TRBV19	CASSIWGSLEWGYTF
TRBJ2-3	TRBV7-9	CASSWRGTDTQYF
TRBJ1-5	TRBV15	CATRSLRQPQHF
TRBJ1-6	TRBV7-9	CASSLGGQDNSPLHF
TRBJ1-1	TRBV7-8	CASSLEPGLNTEAFF
TRBJ1-5	TRBV4-2	CASSQGAGQPQHF
TRBJ2-1	TRBV27	CASSSTPRTSGSSYNEQFF
TRBJ2-1	TRBV4-1	CASSQVGQYNEQFF
TRBJ1-4	TRBV13	CASSLRGIGNEKLFF